A single T cell receptor (beta chain) is shown here with its context. Its antigen is as yet unknown. This entry is derived from a study of T cell responses to AZD1222 COVID-19 vaccine. Study outcomes and limitations: The peak T cell response came first, and repertoires were sampled only after it.

Profiling relied on immunoSEQ multiplex PCR, and the TCRdb table lists in-frame clones only, not all of them. The sample holds some 150,000 clones, about 90% seen once. Germline CDR1 and CDR2: MNHEY and SVGAGI. The CDR3 runs to 14 residues. With 5 bases removed from V and 2 bases from J, the gap between germline ends came to 10 bases. The chain employs TRBV6-5 and TRBJ2-1; no clear D gene. This material consisted of peripheral blood, taken on day 0 of AZD1222 vaccination. The clonotype originates from an adult in good health. CDR3 DNA sequence: TGTGCCAGCAGTCCCCCATTCCCCTACAATGAGCAGTTCTTC. It encodes CASSPPFPYNEQFF.